What follows describes a single T cell receptor beta chain. The V gene lost 5 bases and the J gene lost 3 bases, with 19 bases spanning the gap. The CDR3 spans 16 residues. From germline, CDR1 is SEHNR and CDR2 FQNEAQ (reference sequence). This sample was included in a study of OX40 agonist ivuxolimab in advanced cancers. Using immunoSEQ multiplex PCR, the repertoire was profiled, and TCRdb retains in-frame clones only, with some absent. This sample has 70,000 or so clones, with approximately 86% found just once. The sequenced sample was CD4+ or CD8+ T cells sorted from blood, obtained in a trial of the OX40 agonist ivuxolimab. The receptor comes from an adult with an advanced solid tumor such as melanoma, head and neck, liver or kidney cancer. V gene TRBV7-9 combines with J gene TRBJ2-5; tentative D call: TRBD2 (7 bases). The CDR3 DNA reads TGTGCCAGCAGCCGTCGAGCGGGACATCCGAAAGAGACCCAGTACTTC. Translation gives CASSRRAGHPKETQYF.